This paragraph covers one T cell receptor (beta chain) sequence. Authors' analysis steps: How many nucleated cells were present was estimated from reference gene primer amplification. Only in-frame clones appear in the TCRdb table, and some are missing; sequencing was by immunoSEQ multiplex PCR. V and J calls and clone size are those listed in that table; D and trimming were worked out from the DNA. The sample holds fewer than 500,000 clones, roughly 86% seen once. This sample was included in a study of blood T cell repertoires in COVID-19. Donors of Cohort 3 who recovered were those that had two negative PCRs, clearance, or symptom resolution. The CDR3 runs 16 residues. V lost 3 bases and J lost 4; bases outside the gene matches: 7. Germline V lookup: CDR1 SGDLS, CDR2 YYNGEE.

This clonotype was sampled from a man aged 25 to 45 who had recovered from COVID-19. The sample consisted of PBMCs or T cells enriched from blood (not recorded which). The J gene is TRBJ2-1, the V gene TRBV9; 10 bases map to TRBD2. CDR3 residues: CASSAQAGGVYNEQFF. DNA of the CDR3: TGTGCCAGCAGCGCCCAAGCGGGGGGGGTATACAATGAGCAGTTCTTC.